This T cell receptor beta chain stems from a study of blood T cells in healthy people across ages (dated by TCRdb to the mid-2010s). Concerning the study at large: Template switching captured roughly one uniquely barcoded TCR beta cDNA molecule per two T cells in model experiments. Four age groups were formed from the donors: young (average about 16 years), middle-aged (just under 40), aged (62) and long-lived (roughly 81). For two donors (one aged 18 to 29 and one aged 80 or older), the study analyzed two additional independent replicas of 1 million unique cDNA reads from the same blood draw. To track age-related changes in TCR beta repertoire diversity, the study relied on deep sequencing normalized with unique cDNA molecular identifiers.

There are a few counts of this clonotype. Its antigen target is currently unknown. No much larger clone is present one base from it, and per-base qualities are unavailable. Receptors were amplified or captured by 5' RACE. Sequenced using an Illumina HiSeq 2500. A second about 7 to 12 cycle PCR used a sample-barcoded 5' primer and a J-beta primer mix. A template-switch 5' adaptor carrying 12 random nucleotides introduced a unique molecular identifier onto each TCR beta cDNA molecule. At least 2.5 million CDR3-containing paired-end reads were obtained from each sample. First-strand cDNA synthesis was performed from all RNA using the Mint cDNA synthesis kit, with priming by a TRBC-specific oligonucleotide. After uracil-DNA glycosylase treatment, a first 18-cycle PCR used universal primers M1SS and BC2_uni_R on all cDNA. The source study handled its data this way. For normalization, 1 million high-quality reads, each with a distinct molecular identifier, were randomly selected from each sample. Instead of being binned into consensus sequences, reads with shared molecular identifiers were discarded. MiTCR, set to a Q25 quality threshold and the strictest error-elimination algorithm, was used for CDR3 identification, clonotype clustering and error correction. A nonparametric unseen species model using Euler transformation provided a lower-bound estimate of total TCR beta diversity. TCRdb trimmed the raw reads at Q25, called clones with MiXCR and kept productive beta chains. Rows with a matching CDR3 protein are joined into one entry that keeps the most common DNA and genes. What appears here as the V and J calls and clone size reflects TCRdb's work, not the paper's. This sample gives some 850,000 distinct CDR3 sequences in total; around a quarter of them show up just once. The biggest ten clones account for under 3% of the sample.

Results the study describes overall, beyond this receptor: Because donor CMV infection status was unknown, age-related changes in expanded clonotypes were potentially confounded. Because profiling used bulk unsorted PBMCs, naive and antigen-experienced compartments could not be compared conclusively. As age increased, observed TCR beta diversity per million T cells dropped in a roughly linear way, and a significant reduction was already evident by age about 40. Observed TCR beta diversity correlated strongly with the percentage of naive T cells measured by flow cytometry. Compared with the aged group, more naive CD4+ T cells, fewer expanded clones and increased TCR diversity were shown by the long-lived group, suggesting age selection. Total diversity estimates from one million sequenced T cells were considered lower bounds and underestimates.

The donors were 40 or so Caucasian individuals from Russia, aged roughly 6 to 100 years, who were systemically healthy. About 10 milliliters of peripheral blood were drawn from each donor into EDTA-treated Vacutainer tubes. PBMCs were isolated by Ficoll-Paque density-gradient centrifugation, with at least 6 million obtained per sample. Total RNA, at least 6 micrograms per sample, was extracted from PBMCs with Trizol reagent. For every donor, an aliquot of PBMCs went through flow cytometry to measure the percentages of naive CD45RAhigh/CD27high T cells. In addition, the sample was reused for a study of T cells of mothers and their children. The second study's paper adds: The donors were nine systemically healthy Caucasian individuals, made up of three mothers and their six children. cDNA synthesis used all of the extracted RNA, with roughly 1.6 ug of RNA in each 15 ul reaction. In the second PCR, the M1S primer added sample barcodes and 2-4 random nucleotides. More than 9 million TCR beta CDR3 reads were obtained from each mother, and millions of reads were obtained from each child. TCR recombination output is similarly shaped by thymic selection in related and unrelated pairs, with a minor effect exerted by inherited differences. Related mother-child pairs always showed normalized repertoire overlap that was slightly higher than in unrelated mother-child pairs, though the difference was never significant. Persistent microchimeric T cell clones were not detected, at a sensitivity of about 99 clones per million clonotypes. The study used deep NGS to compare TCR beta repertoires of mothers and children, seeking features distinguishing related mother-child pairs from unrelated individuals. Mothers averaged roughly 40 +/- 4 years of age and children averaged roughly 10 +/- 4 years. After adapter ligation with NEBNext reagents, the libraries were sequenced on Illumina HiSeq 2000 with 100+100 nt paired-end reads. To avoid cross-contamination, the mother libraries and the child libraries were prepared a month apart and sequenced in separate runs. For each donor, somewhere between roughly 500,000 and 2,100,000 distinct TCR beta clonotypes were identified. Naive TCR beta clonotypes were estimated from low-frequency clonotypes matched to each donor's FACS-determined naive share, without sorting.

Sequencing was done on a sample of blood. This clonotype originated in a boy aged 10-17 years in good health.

The sequence in DNA is TGTGCCAGCAGCGGGACTACCGGCGTAACCTACGAGCAGTACTTC. This sequence encodes CASSGTTGVTYEQYF. This chain is built from TRBV2 and TRBJ2-5; the junction holds 7 bases that match TRBD2. Gene TRBJ2-7 matches the end of the DNA better, so the J call may be wrong. Reading the germline V gene gives CDR1 SNHLY and CDR2 FYNNEI. The CDR3 contains 15 residues, cysteine and phenylalanine counted. CDR3 DNA is the only sequence kept; it has 45 bases, read in frame from the first base.